The 16 T cell receptor beta chains reported below all come from one sample, sequenced in a study of CD8 T cells in Susac syndrome. RNA totalling about 0.45 to 1 ug underwent reverse transcription with random hexamers. One entry per CDR3 protein, called by TCRdb with MiXCR from the immunoSEQ multiplex PCR reads. The data show some 160,000 distinct CDR3 sequences, 85% to 95% seen once. The sample consisted of CD8+ T cells from PBMCs. The receptors derive from a human donor with multiple sclerosis.

The rearrangement joins TRBV20-1 to TRBJ2-7; TRBD2 matches at 8 bases. Trimming at V came to 6 bases and at J to 2 bases, leaving 9 bases not matched to a gene. Germline V gene data show CDR1 as DFQATT and CDR2 as SNEGSKA (reference sequence). There are 14 residues in the CDR3. CDR3 loop: CSARRLAQTYEQYF. The CDR3 DNA reads as TGCAGTGCAAGACGACTAGCGCAGACCTACGAGCAGTACTTC.

This chain connects TRBV3-1 to TRBJ2-7, with unresolved D. Germline loops: CDR1 LGHDT, CDR2 YNNKEL (reference sequence). The CDR3 runs to 14 residues. Deletions cut 4 bases from V and 4 bases from J, with 14 bases between. The CDR3 reads CASSPLGVAYEQYF. CDR3 in DNA: TGTGCCAGCAGCCCCCTTGGCGTTGCGTACGAGCAGTACTTC.

V is TRBV15 and J is TRBJ2-3; 8 nucleotides agree with TRBD2. The CDR3 length is 14 residues. CDR1 is LNHNV, CDR2 YYDKDF, per germline (reference sequence). V shed 6 bases and J 5 bases; nucleotides not matched to a gene: 7. CDR3 residues: CATRSRGGRDTQYF. CDR3 DNA sequence: TGTGCCACCAGGTCCCGGGGGGGCCGAGATACGCAGTATTTT.

The chain recombines TRBV27 with TRBJ1-1, with D uncertain. The germline V gene encodes CDR1 MNHEY and CDR2 SMNVEV (reference sequence). The length of the CDR3 is 13 residues. Deletions cut 6 bases from V and 1 base from J, with 9 bases between. CDR3 nucleotide sequence: TGTGCCAGCAGCCCCTTGGCGAACACTGAAGCTTTCTTT. Protein: CASSPLANTEAFF.

The chain recombines TRBV9 with TRBJ2-7, with TRBD2 matching 11 bases. This CDR3 contains 14 residues. V was pared by 3 bases and J by 4 bases, with 3 bases of the junction left unmatched. The germline V gene encodes CDR1 SGDLS and CDR2 YYNGEE. CDR3 nucleotide sequence: TGTGCCAGCAGCGCAGGACTAGCGGGTTACGAGCAGTACTTC. Its protein is CASSAGLAGYEQYF.

On this clonotype itself: At one end, the junction sequence differs from germline, possibly due to a read error. This rearrangement joins TRBV15 to TRBJ1-2; D is unclear. This CDR3 contains 11 residues. The V gene's germline CDR1 is LNHNV and CDR2 YYDKDF (reference sequence). CDR3 protein: CATSRDRVFDF. Here the CDR3 DNA reads TGTGCCACCAGCAGAGATAGGGTCTTCGACTTC.

This chain links TRBV27 with TRBJ1-4; D gene uncertain. The CDR3 covers 11 residues. Germline CDR1 is MNHEY and CDR2 is SMNVEV (reference sequence). Trimming took 3 bases from V and 7 from J, leaving 3 bases between them. The CDR3 nucleotides are TGTGCCAGCAGTTTGGGTGAAAAACTGTTTTTT. The encoded protein is CASSLGEKLFF.

The J gene is TRBJ2-1, the V gene TRBV20-1; 10 bases are shared with TRBD2. Germline assignment: CDR1 DFQATT and CDR2 SNEGSKA (reference sequence). V dropped 6 bases and J dropped 9; count of bases not matched to a gene: 11. CDR3 length equals 14 residues. The CDR3 region has the DNA TGCAGTGCCTCGCTAGCGGGAGTGGGTAGTGAGCAGTTCTTC. The encoded protein is CSASLAGVGSEQFF.

The gene calls are TRBV12-3 or TRBV12-4 and TRBJ2-7; 9 nucleotides agree with TRBD2. The J segment lost 2 bases and the V segment lost 1 base, leaving 3 bases of the junction unmatched. The CDR3 spans 15 residues. CDR3 in amino acids: CASSLGSGGTYEQYF. In nucleotides, the CDR3 is TGTGCCAGCAGTTTAGGTAGCGGGGGTACCTACGAGCAGTACTTC.

This chain links TRBV27 with TRBJ2-7; perhaps TRBD1 as D (6 bases). The germline V and J ends were trimmed by 5 bases and 0 bases, with 11 bases remaining between them. Germline values: CDR1 MNHEY, CDR2 SMNVEV (reference sequence). The CDR3 sequence is 14 residues long. CDR3 protein: CASSLRGPSYEQYF. The CDR3 bases are TGTGCCAGCAGTCTCAGGGGTCCCTCCTACGAGCAGTACTTC.

The J gene is TRBJ1-2, the V gene TRBV28; no definite D call. Deletions cut 5 bases from V and 8 bases from J, with 21 bases between. The CDR3 is made up of 15 amino acids. Germline CDR1 and CDR2: MDHEN and SYDVKM. CDR3 sequence: CASSLHPGSYEGYTF. The DNA for the CDR3 is TGTGCCAGCAGTCTCCACCCGGGATCTTACGAGGGCTACACCTTC.

The genes are TRBV7-9 and TRBJ2-1, with D hard to call. The germline CDR1 and CDR2 sequences are SEHNR and FQNEAQ (reference sequence). V dropped 7 bases and J dropped 9 bases, with 25 bases sitting between them. CDR3 size: 16 residues. The CDR3 spells CASNQLRFQHTSEQFF. CDR3 sequence (DNA): TGTGCCAGCAACCAGCTAAGGTTTCAGCACACAAGTGAGCAGTTCTTC.

The chain recombines TRBV4-1 with TRBJ1-1, with D maybe TRBD1 (6 bases). The germline V gene encodes CDR1 MGHRA and CDR2 YSYEKL. There are 15 residues in the CDR3. Trimming left V 7 bases short and J 2 bases short, with 17 bases between. CDR3 sequence: CASKEIRGANTEAFF. The CDR3 bases are TGCGCCAGCAAAGAAATCCGGGGGGCAAACACTGAAGCTTTCTTT.

The V and J genes are TRBV6-5 and TRBJ2-7; D uncertain. V shed 7 bases and J shed 2 bases, with 12 bases lying between them. This CDR3 comprises 13 residues. Germline V gives CDR1 MNHEY, CDR2 SVGAGI. The chain's CDR3 is CASKLGRTYEQYF. The CDR3 nucleotides are TGTGCCAGCAAACTGGGCAGAACCTACGAGCAGTACTTC.

The genes are TRBV27 and TRBJ2-1, with 7 bases that match TRBD2. The V gene end was trimmed by 5 bases and the J gene end by 3 bases; junction bases not matched to a gene: 7. The germline V gene encodes CDR1 MNHEY and CDR2 SMNVEV (reference sequence). The length of the CDR3 is 15 residues. The CDR3 is CASSPLVAGYNEQFF. DNA for the CDR3: TGTGCCAGCAGTCCATTGGTAGCGGGCTACAATGAGCAGTTCTTC.

The chain links TRBV20-1 to TRBJ2-1, with 11 nucleotides matching TRBD2. The germline V gene has CDR1 DFQATT and CDR2 SNEGSKA (reference sequence). J lost 8 bases, V lost 5 bases, and 5 bases had no gene match. CDR3 length equals 13 residues. CDR3 protein: CSASLLAGDEQFF. The CDR3 nucleotides read TGCAGTGCTTCCTTACTAGCGGGAGATGAGCAGTTCTTC.